Each of the 17 T cell receptor beta chains below was sequenced from the same sample in a study of T cell responses to AZD1222 COVID-19 vaccine. The data were produced by immunoSEQ multiplex PCR, yet TCRdb's version contains in-frame clones alone and is incomplete. Of about 120,000 clones listed, 85% to 90% are singletons. The input for sequencing was peripheral blood, taken on day 0 of AZD1222 vaccination. The source is an adult in good health.

This sequence joins TRBV4-3 and TRBJ1-4; D is unclear. Germline V gene lookup returns CDR1 LGHNA and CDR2 YSLEER. V was shortened by 5 bases and J by 7 bases, with 8 bases between the two germline ends. The CDR3 has 12 amino acids. CDR3 in amino acids: CASSDLGEKLFF. For the CDR3, the DNA is TGCGCCAGCAGCGATCTTGGTGAAAAACTGTTTTTT.

The V and J genes are TRBV5-5 and TRBJ2-2; no clear D. CDR1 SGHKS and CDR2 YYEKEE come from the germline V gene (reference sequence). This CDR3 has 17 amino acids. The ends were cut back, 0 bases at V and 2 bases at J, with 14 bases in the middle. CDR3 nucleotide sequence: TGTGCCAGCAGCTTGGTACCATCCAGCCCTAACACCGGGGAGCTGTTTTTT. Translating it yields CASSLVPSSPNTGELFF.

The gene calls are TRBV30 and TRBJ2-7; 7 bases agree with TRBD1. The CDR3 contains 15 residues. After removal of 2 bases from V and 0 bases from J, the junction contained 7 bases not matched to a gene. Germline CDR1 and CDR2: GTSNPN and SVGIG (reference sequence). The CDR3: CAWSLMTGPSYEQYF. The CDR3 nucleotides are TGTGCCTGGAGTCTCATGACAGGGCCCTCCTACGAGCAGTACTTC.

The V gene is TRBV30, the J gene TRBJ1-1, with 8 bases lining up with TRBD1. Germline V CDR1 and CDR2: GTSNPN, SVGIG (reference sequence). The trim removed 2 bases at V and 8 bases at J, leaving 10 bases unmatched. The CDR3 is 14 residues long. The CDR3 region has the DNA TGTGCCTGGAGTCTGTACGGCAGGGGGCAGGAAGCTTTCTTT. This translates into CAWSLYGRGQEAFF.

The chain is built from TRBV19 and TRBJ1-1, with TRBD1 as a possible D gene (5 bases). The V end lost 7 bases, the J end lost 2 bases, and 14 bases lay between the germline ends. Germline V gene sequence: CDR1 LNHDA, CDR2 SQIVND (reference sequence). This CDR3 is 14 amino acids long. CDR3 in DNA: TGTGCCAGTATTGAAGGGGTTAGAAACACTGAAGCTTTCTTT. Translation: CASIEGVRNTEAFF.

The chain is built from TRBV7-2 and TRBJ2-3; 9 positions agree with TRBD2. V gave up 5 bases and J gave up 3 bases; unmatched junction bases: 9. The CDR3 covers 16 residues. The germline V gene encodes CDR1 SGHTA and CDR2 FQGNSA. CDR3 sequence (DNA): TGTGCCAGCAGCCAGAGACTAGCGGTGTTAACAGATACGCAGTATTTT. This encodes CASSQRLAVLTDTQYF.

The V call is TRBV19, the J call TRBJ1-4, with D uncertain. CDR1 is LNHDA, CDR2 SQIVND, per germline (reference sequence). The CDR3 runs to 14 residues. Trimming left V 3 bases short and J 2 bases short, with 7 bases between. Here the CDR3 DNA reads TGTGCCAGTAGTATCGGCGGGACTAATGAAAAACTGTTTTTT. Its translation: CASSIGGTNEKLFF.

The V gene is TRBV23-1, the J gene TRBJ1-1; TRBD1 aligns across 9 bases. TRBV23-1 is given ORF status, its function remaining uncertain. CDR3 size: 18 residues. V shed 1 base and J 0 bases; nucleotides not matched to a gene: 9. The CDR3 spells CASSQYKDRGKMNTEAFF. Here the CDR3 DNA reads TGCGCCAGCAGTCAATACAAGGACAGGGGTAAGATGAACACTGAAGCTTTCTTT.

The V call is TRBV7-2, the J call TRBJ1-6; weak D call: TRBD1 (5 bases). Trimming pared 1 base from V and 5 bases from J, leaving 9 bases between. Germline V gene lookup returns CDR1 SGHTA and CDR2 FQGNSA. The CDR3 runs to 15 residues. The CDR3 is CASSLDQGNNSPLHF. CDR3 coding DNA: TGTGCCAGCAGCTTAGATCAGGGAAATAATTCACCCCTCCACTTT.

V usage is TRBV28 and J usage is TRBJ2-6; tentative D call: TRBD2 (5 bases). V shed 4 bases and J shed 2 bases, with 9 bases lying between them. Per the germline V gene, CDR1 is MDHEN and CDR2 is SYDVKM. This CDR3 has 15 amino acids. In DNA form, the CDR3 reads TGTGCCAGCAGTTCCTCCGGGACTGGGGCCAACGTCCTGACTTTC. Translating gives CASSSSGTGANVLTF. Based on the CDR3 plus reference TRBV28 and TRBJ2-6, the full variable domain is DVKVTQSSRYLVKRTGEKVFLECVQDMDHENMFWYRQDPGLGLRLIYFSYDVKMKEKGDIPEGYSVSREKKERFSLILESASTNQTSMYLCASSSSGTGANVLTFGAGSRLTVL.

The rearrangement joins TRBV2 to TRBJ1-1, with 7 nucleotides matching TRBD1. J gave up 5 bases and V 11 bases, and 5 bases lay outside the gene matches. The CDR3 has 11 amino acids. The germline V gene encodes CDR1 SNHLY and CDR2 FYNNEI. CDR3 sequence reads: CAERGQTEAFF. The CDR3 DNA sequence: TGTGCCGAAAGGGGGCAGACTGAAGCTTTCTTT.

The gene calls are TRBV6-1 and TRBJ2-7; 7 bases align to TRBD1. Unmatched junction bases numbered 4, after V lost 0 bases and J lost 2 bases. Germline lookup yields CDR1 MNHNS and CDR2 SASEGT. The CDR3 has 15 amino acids. The CDR3 nucleotides are TGTGCCAGCAGTGAAGCCCACAGGGGCCCCTACGAGCAGTACTTC. Translating it yields CASSEAHRGPYEQYF.

The chain joins TRBV30 to TRBJ1-4; TRBD1 is a possible D gene (5 bases). Germline V gene lookup returns CDR1 GTSNPN and CDR2 SVGIG (reference sequence). Trimming removed 0 bases at V and 5 bases at J, with 10 bases between. This CDR3 comprises 14 residues. The DNA of the CDR3 is TGTGCCTGGAGTGTGTGGCAGGGCAATGAAAAACTGTTTTTT. Its translation: CAWSVWQGNEKLFF.

Only one count was recorded for this clone. The V call is TRBV6-5, the J call TRBJ1-1, with 9 bases matching TRBD1. The CDR3 runs to 14 residues. Trimming at V came to 4 bases and at J to 5 bases, leaving 5 bases not matched to a gene. Looked up from germline, CDR1 is MNHEY and CDR2 is SVGAGI. CDR3 nucleotides: TGTGCCAGCAGTTGGACAGGGGAGTTGACTGAAGCTTTCTTT. Its protein product is CASSWTGELTEAFF.

The chain has TRBV18 and TRBJ1-1; 7 bases are a match to TRBD1. The germline CDR1 and CDR2 sequences are KGHSH and LQKENI. J lost 8 bases, V lost 0 bases, and 9 bases had no gene match. This CDR3 contains 15 residues. The CDR3 DNA is TGTGCCAGCTCACCACCGAAGGGGGCGCTTCCCGAAGCTTTCTTT. Encoded protein: CASSPPKGALPEAFF. Full variable domain (remainder filled in from reference TRBV18 and TRBJ1-1): NAGVMQNPRHLVRRRGQEARLRCSPMKGHSHVYWYRQLPEEGLKFMVYLQKENIIDESGMPKERFSAEFPKEGPSILRIQQVVRGDSAAYFCASSPPKGALPEAFFGQGTRLTVV.

The V call is TRBV3-1 (or the pseudogene TRBV3-2), the J call TRBJ1-1, with 7 bases lining up with TRBD1. Losses at the gene ends were 4 bases for V and 3 bases for J; bases not matched to a gene: 11. This CDR3 comprises 16 residues. Per germline, CDR1 LGHDT and CDR2 YNNKEL (reference sequence). The CDR3: CASSPQGGTADTEAFF. The DNA for the CDR3 is TGTGCCAGCAGCCCCCAGGGGGGGACGGCGGACACTGAAGCTTTCTTT.

J is TRBJ2-7 and V is TRBV5-4, with 8 nucleotides matching TRBD1. Germline V CDR1 and CDR2: SGHNT, YYREEE (reference sequence). There are 14 residues in the CDR3. After removal of 4 bases from V and 6 bases from J, the junction contained 9 bases not matched to a gene. The CDR3: CASSPWTGQREQYF. The CDR3, as DNA: TGTGCCAGCAGCCCCTGGACAGGGCAGCGCGAGCAGTACTTC.